The rows below give T cell receptor beta chains drawn from one sample of a study of lymphopenia after photon versus proton radiotherapy. Profiled with immunoSEQ multiplex PCR; TCRdb holds only in-frame clones, not every one. There are 14,000 or so clones in the sample; 82% occur only once, and 25% to 30% lies in the top ten. The specimen was peripheral blood, collected from a patient treated with photon-based radiotherapy. Every receptor here comes from a man aged 50 to 59 with gastric cancer. Each CDR3 is given with its conserved first and last residue. Each record gives: J gene, clone size, V gene, D gene, CDR3 DNA, CDR3 protein. D genes are given only for firm matches. The size entry is marked missing in some rows and otherwise reads once, few, many or a size class.

TRBJ2-7 - TRBV6-5 - TGTGCCACAGCCGGGACACCTTACGAGCAGTACTTC CATAGTPYEQYF
TRBJ2-3 - TRBV7-2 - TGTGCCAGCAGCGAAAGAGGCAGGGACGCCCCGACGCAGTATTTT CASSERGRDAPTQYF
TRBJ2-3 - TRBV4-1 - TGCGCCACCCAAGATGGTGGCACAGATACGCAGTATTTT CATQDGGTDTQYF
TRBJ1-1 - TRBV10-3 - TGTGCCATCAGCTTCGCAGGGGCGTCTGAAGCTTTCTTT CAISFAGASEAFF
TRBJ2-1 - TRBV30 - TGTGCCTGGAGTCCACCAGGAGGGCGCGAGCAGTTCTTC CAWSPPGGREQFF
TRBJ2-2 - TRBV5-1 - TGCGCCAGCAGCTGGGGCCAGGGCGGGGAGCTGTTTTTT CASSWGQGGELFF
TRBJ1-6 - TRBV5-8 - TGTGCCAGCAGCTTGAGACAGGCGGGGTGGAATTCACCCCTCCACTTT CASSLRQAGWNSPLHF
TRBJ2-5 - TRBV18 TRBD1 TGTGCCAGCTCATCCATACAGGGACAGGGAAAGACCCAGTACTTC CASSSIQGQGKTQYF
TRBJ2-2 - TRBV4-3 - TGCGCCAGCAGCCAAGAGATGCAGCTGAACACCGGGGAGCTGTTTTTT CASSQEMQLNTGELFF
TRBJ2-5 - TRBV19 TRBD1 TGTGCCAGTAGGGGGACAGGGGCGGAGACCCAGTACTTC CASRGTGAETQYF
TRBJ1-5 once TRBV30 TRBD1 TGTGCCTGGAGTGTCCCGGGACAGGTATTTAATCAGCCCCAGCATTTT CAWSVPGQVFNQPQHF
TRBJ1-3 - TRBV9 - TGTGCCAGCAGCGTAGGAAGGGGCGCGGTAAACACCATATATTTT CASSVGRGAVNTIYF
TRBJ1-2 few TRBV9 TRBD1 TGTGCCAGCAGTAGGGACAGGGCGCTCGGGAAGGGCTACACCTTC CASSRDRALGKGYTF
TRBJ1-2 - TRBV2 - TGTGCCAGCAGTGAAGAAGGACTGTACTATGGCTACACCTTC CASSEEGLYYGYTF